This TCR beta chain was retrieved from a study of T cell responses to AZD1222 COVID-19 vaccine (dated by TCRdb to the early 2020s). At the level of the whole study: AZD1222 recipients given second doses at about 4 weeks or at about 12 weeks were pooled, since spike-specific TCR depth and breadth were not found to differ between the two schedules. A total of 230 to 250 trial participants underwent TCR sequencing, of whom about 210 received two doses of AZD1222 and about 25 received two doses of the MenACWY control vaccine. Trial participants were enrolled by age into subgroups of 18-55, 56-69 and 70-plus years, and around 140, 26 and 57 TCR-sequenced participants, respectively, were included in these subgroups.

The CDR3 regions of human TCRbeta chains were subjected to immunosequencing. The paper's processing steps were these. Repertoire TCRs were checked for matches against a reference library of SARS-CoV-2-specific TCRs that had been generated using the MIRA antigen-specificity platform. Breadth meant the fraction of unique TCRs that were SARS-CoV-2-associated, whereas depth meant the fraction of total T cells that were SARS-CoV-2-associated. Using the MIRA data, every spike-specific TCR was mapped to the spike region that the TCR reacted to and assigned to either a CD4 or a CD8 class. Log10-transformed breadth and depth values were compared by one-way ANOVA with Sidak's multiple comparisons tests. Imported from immuneACCESS, the table was reduced by TCRdb to in-frame sequences with V and J called. These copies leave out some clones; in studies compared against another copy, an unresolved V gene accounts for under half, and the cause of the remainder is not known. The DNA was the basis for D and trimming; V, J and clone size are from that table. The sample data list 150,000 to 200,000 clones, and approximately 91% of these were observed just once. The top ten hold 1.5% to 2% of the sample.

V and J lose 6 bases and 3 bases, and a span of 12 bases separates them. Including cysteine and phenylalanine, the CDR3 has 13 amino acids. Left in the record is the CDR3 DNA by itself, 39 bases read in frame from the first base. The germline V gene gives CDR1 as MDHEN and CDR2 as SYDVKM. Sample time point, as interpreted from the label and publication: baseline before first vaccination. Vaccinee samples came from UK trials COV001 and COV002, including a single-blind randomized controlled phase 2/3 trial of AZD1222 (ChAdOx1 nCoV-19) in healthy adults. For TCRbeta chain sequencing, PBMC samples were collected from trial participants at day 0 and at day 28 after the second dose. Findings and caveats that apply to the study as a whole: Participants were mostly white British, with more females than males. The authors suggested clonal diversity may have been underestimated. Nearly half of unique spike-specific TCRs reportedly recognized epitopes outside regions mutated in the B.1.351 and B.1.1.7 variants. Conclusions about previously exposed vaccinees were limited because only 5 or 6 AZD1222 recipients were SARS-CoV-2 seropositive at baseline. In the small 56-69-year group, the increase in depth fell short of significance, most likely because of low power. Spike-specific TCR breadth and depth rose significantly after two AZD1222 doses compared with day 0 and with MenACWY recipients. Because no day 14 peak-response samples were available, repertoires were characterized only after the peak T cell response. Vaccine-associated CD4 TCRs spanned the whole spike protein, with dominant responses in regions 160-218 and 743-854.

On this clone itself: Its recognized antigen is unknown. Per-base quality was not reported, and no clone a single base away is much larger than it.

The sample was peripheral blood, taken on day 0 of AZD1222 vaccination. This TCR was sampled from an adult in good health. The sequence joins TRBV28 to TRBJ2-7, with no reliable assignment of the D segment. The DNA reads TGTGCCAGCAGGGATGCCGGTCGCTACGAGCAGTACTTC. It codes for CASRDAGRYEQYF.